The 2 T cell receptor beta chains in this list originate from one sample, sequenced in a study of cytomegalovirus exposure and HLA in healthy donors. Amplification used 60 Vbeta primers and 13 Jbeta primers. The assay was immunoSEQ multiplex PCR, and TCRdb's table has in-frame clones only and misses some. The sample has 90,000 to 100,000 clones, less than 70% seen once; the top ten hold over 1%. Sequences were obtained from PBMCs. Every receptor here comes from a female donor in good health and CMV-seronegative.

The V call is TRBV27, the J call TRBJ1-2; D is perhaps TRBD1 (5 bases). V lost 0 bases, J lost 5 bases, and 22 bases lay in between. This CDR3 spans 18 amino acids. Germline CDR1 is MNHEY and CDR2 is SMNVEV (reference sequence). CDR3 residues: CASSLSEWTPRFGYGYTF. The CDR3 bases are TGTGCCAGCAGTTTATCTGAGTGGACACCACGGTTTGGGTATGGCTACACCTTC.

V gene TRBV29-1 combines with J gene TRBJ1-2; possibly TRBD1 for D (5 bases). Looked up from germline, CDR1 is SQVTM and CDR2 is ANQGSEA. CDR3 length: 14 residues. V was clipped by 0 bases and J by 3 bases, with 11 bases between them. The DNA of the CDR3 is TGCAGCGTTGAAGACCCCACAGGTTACTATGGCTACACCTTC. It specifies CSVEDPTGYYGYTF.